This TCR beta chain was documented in a study of tumor and adjacent non-tumor tissue in lung cancer (dated by TCRdb to 2017 to 2018). Regarding the study in general: Of the cohort, about 11 patients had adenocarcinoma, 2 had squamous cell carcinoma and 1 had small cell lung cancer. TCRbeta CDR3 sequencing was performed on fewer than 35 paired specimens, with one tumor sample and one normal lung sample collected per patient. The study compared bulk TCRbeta repertoires from lung tumor tissue and matched distant non-tumor lung tissue of more than 12 lung cancer patients. The 15 or so patients were aged about 31 to 85 years, included 10 men and 5 women, and had TNM stage I to III disease. A total of fewer than 150 million productive TCRbeta reads were generated by sequencing, corresponding to an average of about 4.17 million reads per sample.

General findings and caveats noted by the study authors: Significantly higher TCR diversity (inverse Simpson) was observed in tumor tissue than in normal lung tissue (roughly 470 vs 170, P = 0.0075, Mann-Whitney U test). The sequencing platform is not named in the methods, and unique molecular identifiers are not mentioned. Because peripheral blood was not sequenced, blood TCRbeta repertoires in the lung cancer patients of the study were not examined. Only about 15 patients were in the cohort, and the authors stated that larger samples and more detailed clinical data are needed. TCR diversity was significantly higher in younger patients, and greater tumor TCR diversity was associated with shorter overall survival and shorter disease-free survival. The top 100 clones accounted for a significantly larger cumulative portion of the repertoire in normal lung than in tumor tissue.

A note on this clonotype: What antigen it recognizes has not been identified. No much larger clone exists at a distance of one base, and base qualities are not known.

RNA was isolated from bulk, unsorted tissue, and RNA quality was assessed with a NanoDrop ND-1000 and an Agilent 2100. The normal lung samples consisted of distant non-tumor tissue collected more than 3 cm from the tumor edge. Newly diagnosed lung cancer patients without prior chemotherapy who had been admitted for thoracic surgery in China between August and November 2014 were enrolled as donors. Anyone who had undergone radiotherapy or chemotherapy before, or who had another cancer at the same time, was left out of the study. Pieces of surgical tissue measuring roughly 1-2.1 cm3 were kept in RNAlater solution and stored at -80 degrees C until use. The CDR3 sequence holds 16 residues, the cysteine and phenylalanine included. Of all the DNA, just the CDR3 is kept, 48 bases in frame from base 1. CDR1 and CDR2 (MDHEN, SYDVKM) derive from the germline V gene. V gives up 6 bases and J gives up 0 bases, and the segment between their germline ends measures 12 bases.

Preparation of the library involved multiplex PCR. TCRdb shows the sequencer as Illumina HiSeq 2500. Following protocols modified from ARM-PCR, the researchers constructed TCRbeta libraries through three rounds of nested PCR with primers (Table S4). PCR products of 200-500 bp were gel-excised and purified with the QIAquick gel extraction kit before sequencing. In the authors' own workflow: Trimmomatic was used to clean the reads, FLASH was used to merge the reads into complete CDR3 sequences, and MiTCR was used to assign the reads to V(D)J germline segments. Clonal diversity was computed as the inverse Simpson's index with VDJtools. A read counted as productive if the sequence was in-frame and lacked a premature stop codon. The public reads were quality trimmed at Q25 with fastp and then assembled into clones with MiXCR by TCRdb, keeping productive beta chains. One record per CDR3 amino acid sequence lists the most common genes and DNA. The V and J calls were determined by TCRdb, not by the authors. The sample table records 60,000 to 70,000 distinct CDR3 sequences; around 82% of these occur just once. The top ten clones comprise around 45% of the sample.

Sequencing was carried out using distant non-tumor lung tissue. The chain joins TRBV28 to TRBJ2-6; confidence is insufficient to name the D gene. This clonotype was obtained from a man in his sixties with non-small cell lung cancer. The DNA sequence is as follows: TGTGCCAGCAGCCCAGGCCCCACCTCTGGGGCCAACGTCCTGACTTTC. Translation gives CASSPGPTSGANVLTF.